A single sample gave rise to the 23 T cell receptor beta chains below, sequenced in a study of CD8 T cells in ankylosing spondylitis. Via MiXCR, TCRdb re-called the 5' RACE reads, giving one row per CDR3 protein. The repertoire has around 150,000 distinct CDR3 sequences, roughly 10% of them found once; the top ten carry about 3.8%. Sequencing was done on a sample of blood, either unsorted or a sorted T cell fraction (not recorded which). These receptors were taken from a female donor with ankylosing spondylitis or in good health (not recorded which).

This clonotype was seen only a few times. The V and J genes are TRBV20-1 and TRBJ2-6; D gene unclear. CDR1 is DFQATT and CDR2 is SNEGSKA in the germline V gene (reference sequence). This CDR3 region has 14 residues. Trimming pared 1 base from V and 4 bases from J, leaving 8 bases between. The CDR3 nucleotides read TGCAGTGCTAGAGTTCAACCGGGGGCCAACGTCCTGACTTTC. This encodes CSARVQPGANVLTF.

A few counts support this clonotype. The V call is TRBV18, the J call TRBJ2-1; 14 bases map to TRBD2. V dropped 3 bases and J dropped 8; count of bases not matched to a gene: 6. The CDR3 runs to 16 residues. Per germline, CDR1 KGHSH and CDR2 LQKENI. As DNA, the CDR3 is TGTGCCAGCTCACCCCAACGGACTAGCGGGAGGCATGAGCAGTTCTTC. This encodes CASSPQRTSGRHEQFF.

This clonotype came up many times. The V and J genes are TRBV20-1 and TRBJ1-6; no reliable D call. Trimming stripped 3 bases from V and 2 bases from J, with 8 bases between. In germline, CDR1 is DFQATT, CDR2 SNEGSKA (reference sequence). The CDR3 runs 14 residues. CDR3 in amino acids: CSASMGTYNSPLHF. The CDR3 nucleotides read TGCAGTGCTAGTATGGGAACCTATAATTCACCCCTCCACTTT.

This clonotype was detected many times. This chain connects TRBV6-1 to TRBJ1-4; D is unresolved. The CDR3 loop spans 16 amino acids. Germline assignment: CDR1 MNHNS and CDR2 SASEGT. V was cut by 6 bases and J by 0 bases, with 14 bases left in between. For the CDR3, the DNA is TGTGCCAGCAGGAAGGTGGAGGGAGCAACTAATGAAAAACTGTTTTTT. This gives the protein CASRKVEGATNEKLFF.

This clonotype was seen ten or more times. The chain has TRBV20-1 and TRBJ1-1, with D perhaps TRBD1 (6 bases). The CDR3 spans 13 residues. V lost 3 bases to trimming and J lost 8 bases, with 16 bases between them. Germline loops: CDR1 DFQATT, CDR2 SNEGSKA (reference sequence). CDR3 in DNA: TGCAGTGCTAGGATGGGGCAGGGGTTGGAAGCTTTCTTT. Residues: CSARMGQGLEAFF.

The chain links TRBV29-1 to TRBJ2-2, with 10 bases aligning to TRBD1. CDR1 is SQVTM and CDR2 is ANQGSEA in the germline V gene. The CDR3 spans 15 residues. V was clipped by 6 bases and J by 4 bases; unmatched bases: 8. CDR3 sequence (DNA): TGCAGCGTCCAGAATCGGACAGGGGGCACCGGGGAGCTGTTTTTT. It specifies CSVQNRTGGTGELFF.

Comments on this clonotype: A much larger clone sits a single nucleotide away, making a read error possible. V and J are TRBV7-6 and TRBJ2-2, with 13 bases that match TRBD2. This CDR3 spans 16 amino acids. The V gene's germline CDR1 is SGHVS and CDR2 FNYEAQ. With 5 bases clipped from V and 7 bases from J, the junction kept 7 bases outside the gene matches. For the CDR3, the DNA is TGTGCCAGCAGCCACAGACTAGCGGGAGGAATCGGGGAGCTGTTTTTT. Amino acids: CASSHRLAGGIGELFF.

This clonotype came up a few times. This chain uses TRBV4-2 with TRBJ2-1; D possibly corresponds to TRBD1 (5 bases). This CDR3 is built from 21 residues. V was trimmed by 4 bases and J by 0 bases, leaving 28 bases between them. Germline lookup yields CDR1 LGHNA and CDR2 YNFKEQ. In DNA form, the CDR3 reads TGTGCCAGCAGCCCCCAGGGCGGAGTGGTCCCCCTGAGGAGCTCCTACAATGAGCAGTTCTTC. Protein sequence: CASSPQGGVVPLRSSYNEQFF.

This clonotype was counted at least ten times. This sequence joins TRBV27 and TRBJ1-1; D remains unclear. The germline CDR1 and CDR2 sequences are MNHEY and SMNVEV (reference sequence). V was pared by 4 bases and J by 1 base, with 7 bases between. CDR3 length: 13 residues. CDR3 region: CASSYFRNTEAFF. The CDR3 DNA sequence: TGTGCCAGCAGTTATTTTAGGAACACTGAAGCTTTCTTT.

This clonotype appeared many times. This chain links TRBV29-1 with TRBJ1-4; no definite D call. The V gene lost 2 bases and the J gene lost 4 bases, with 14 bases spanning the gap. The CDR3 spans 15 residues. Per germline, CDR1 SQVTM and CDR2 ANQGSEA. The CDR3 sequence: CSVEKRAANNEKLFF. The CDR3 DNA reads TGCAGCGTTGAAAAAAGGGCAGCAAATAATGAAAAACTGTTTTTT. Based on the CDR3 plus reference TRBV29-1 and TRBJ1-4, the full variable domain is SAVISQKPSRDICQRGTSLTIQCQVDSQVTMMFWYRQQPGQSLTLIATANQGSEATYESGFVIDKFPISRPNLTFSTLTVSNMSPEDSSIYLCSVEKRAANNEKLFFGSGTQLSVL.

This clonotype was seen repeatedly, ten times or more. CDR3 sequence reads: CASSFRRPYGYTF. The DNA for the CDR3 is TGTGCCAGCAGTTTTAGACGGCCCTATGGCTACACCTTC. The chain couples TRBV28 to TRBJ1-2; D remains ambiguous. The ends were cut back, 3 bases at V and 4 bases at J, with 9 bases in the middle. This CDR3 region has 13 residues. Germline CDR1 reads MDHEN; CDR2 reads SYDVKM.

This clonotype was recorded at least ten times. This chain joins TRBV12-3 or TRBV12-4 and TRBJ1-4, with a tentative D call TRBD1 (6 bases). The CDR3 covers 16 residues. V was pared by 7 bases and J by 0 bases, with 15 bases between. CDR3 region: CASTQGNGATNEKLFF. DNA of the CDR3: TGTGCCAGCACCCAGGGGAACGGTGCAACTAATGAAAAACTGTTTTTT.

This clonotype was recorded many times. The chain combines TRBV7-2 with TRBJ2-5; tentatively, D is TRBD2 (5 bases). V shed 1 base and J shed 5 bases, with 11 bases lying between them. The CDR3 covers 14 residues. Germline CDR1 is SGHTA and CDR2 is FQGNSA. CDR3 amino acids: CASSLDISVETQYF. The CDR3 coding sequence is TGTGCCAGCAGCTTAGACATTAGCGTGGAGACCCAGTACTTC.

This clonotype showed up many times. The genes are TRBV5-1 and TRBJ2-1; TRBD2 matches at 12 bases. The germline gives CDR1 SGHRS, CDR2 YFSETQ. Losses at the gene ends were 4 bases for V and 8 bases for J; bases not matched to a gene: 7. This CDR3 has 15 residues. The CDR3 spells CASSVSSGRVHEQFF. The CDR3 bases are TGCGCCAGCAGCGTGTCTAGCGGGAGGGTCCATGAGCAGTTCTTC.

Many counts were recorded for this clonotype. The chain links TRBV10-3 to TRBJ1-5, with 12 bases identical to TRBD1. The J segment lost 4 bases and the V segment lost 7 bases, leaving 5 bases of the junction unmatched. The CDR3 spans 15 residues. Germline V lookup: CDR1 ENHRY, CDR2 SYGVKD. The CDR3: CAIKPGQGANQPQHF. The CDR3 bases are TGTGCCATCAAACCGGGACAGGGGGCAAATCAGCCCCAGCATTTT.

The chain carries TRBV28 and TRBJ2-5; no firm D call. Trimming cost V 0 bases and J 4 bases, with 3 bases left between them. Germline V gives CDR1 MDHEN, CDR2 SYDVKM. This CDR3 region has 12 residues. The CDR3: CASSLWPETQYF. For the CDR3, the DNA is TGTGCCAGCAGTTTATGGCCAGAGACCCAGTACTTC.

This clonotype was detected many times. The V and J genes are TRBV24-1 and TRBJ2-2, with a possible D match to TRBD1 (7 bases). Trimming shortened V by 4 bases and J by 5 bases, and 10 bases separated the two germline ends. CDR3 size: 14 residues. The germline CDR1 and CDR2 sequences are KGHDR and SFDVKD. The CDR3 here is CATSETGRTGELFF. In DNA, the CDR3 is TGTGCCACCAGTGAGACAGGGAGGACCGGGGAGCTGTTTTTT.

This clonotype was observed many times. J is TRBJ1-5 and V is TRBV20-1; TRBD1 matches at 8 bases. Germline CDR1 DFQATT, CDR2 SNEGSKA (reference sequence). V was clipped by 2 bases and J by 6 bases; unmatched bases: 12. This CDR3 contains 16 residues. The CDR3 here is CSARKDGQGRSQPQHF. CDR3 coding DNA: TGCAGTGCTAGAAAGGATGGACAGGGTCGAAGTCAGCCCCAGCATTTT.

Many counts were recorded for this clonotype. V gene TRBV7-9 combines with J gene TRBJ2-1, with a weak D call TRBD2 (5 bases). This CDR3 has 14 amino acids. Trimming removed 2 bases at V and 10 bases at J, with 15 bases between. Germline values: CDR1 SEHNR, CDR2 FQNEAQ (reference sequence). The CDR3 nucleotides are TGTGCCAGCAGCTTAATTCCTAGCTTGTACGAGCAGTTCTTC. Residues: CASSLIPSLYEQFF.

The rearrangement links TRBV5-1 to TRBJ2-1; TRBD1 matches 8 bases. This CDR3 region has 14 residues. Trimming took 2 bases from V and 7 from J; bases not matched to a gene: 5. From germline, CDR1 is SGHRS and CDR2 YFSETQ. The CDR3 DNA reads TGCGCCAGCAGCTTCAGACAGGGGTGGAATGAGCAGTTCTTC. As protein: CASSFRQGWNEQFF.

In its sample, this clonotype was seen many times. The chain combines TRBV3-1 with TRBJ2-3, with 9 bases fitting TRBD2. V shed 0 bases and J 10 bases; nucleotides not matched to a gene: 14. CDR1 LGHDT and CDR2 YNNKEL come from the germline V gene (reference sequence). The CDR3 consists of 17 residues. The CDR3 loop reads CASSQDLTSGGWSAQYF. CDR3 nucleotide sequence: TGTGCCAGCAGCCAAGATTTGACCAGCGGGGGGTGGTCTGCGCAGTATTTT.

This clonotype was recorded many times. The rearrangement links TRBV12-3 or TRBV12-4 to TRBJ2-3, with D perhaps matching TRBD1 (5 bases). V was shortened by 5 bases and J by 2 bases, with 14 bases between the two germline ends. CDR3 length: 15 residues. The CDR3 here is CASSPQGRVTDTQYF. The CDR3, as DNA: TGTGCCAGCAGTCCTCAGGGTCGGGTCACAGATACGCAGTATTTT.

A word on this clonotype: A read error is possible here, since a much larger clone lies one base away. This sequence joins TRBV7-2 and TRBJ2-7, with 7 bases identical to TRBD2. The CDR3 is 15 residues long. The germline V gene has CDR1 SGHTA and CDR2 FQGNSA. The V segment lost 3 bases and the J segment 2 bases; nucleotides outside the gene matches: 7. CDR3 coding DNA: TGTGCCAGCAGCTTGGGAGGGAGCAGAGCCTACGAGCAGTACTTC. This translates into CASSLGGSRAYEQYF.